Shown below are 32 T cell receptor beta chains from a single sample sequenced in a study of regulatory T cells in long-lasting Graves disease. Described time point: persistent/refractory GD, antithyroid drugs over 5 years with positive TRAb. The authors made the TCR library using RNA they extracted from PBMCs. Arm-PCR of CDR3 regions and iRepertoire HTBI primers were used to build TCR beta libraries. TCRdb recomputed calls from the multiplex PCR reads with MiXCR, one row per CDR3 protein. The profile shows 300,000 to 500,000 distinct CDR3 sequences, about 20% of them singletons. The specimen comprised peripheral blood mononuclear cells (PBMCs), sampled when the disease was refractory, from a patient treated with antithyroid drugs. Source of these receptors: a female donor with Graves disease.

This clonotype appeared many times. The J gene is TRBJ2-7, the V gene TRBV28; TRBD2 agrees at 7 bases. The CDR3 sequence is 14 residues long. Germline CDR1 reads MDHEN; CDR2 reads SYDVKM. Trimming removed 6 bases from V and 5 bases from J; junction bases left unmatched: 10. The CDR3 spells CASSWGGSPNEQYF. DNA of the CDR3: TGTGCCAGCAGCTGGGGCGGGAGCCCCAACGAGCAGTACTTC.

This clonotype has more than one count but fewer than ten. The V and J genes are TRBV27 and TRBJ2-7; 9 bases line up with TRBD2. The CDR3 has 15 amino acids. Germline values: CDR1 MNHEY, CDR2 SMNVEV (reference sequence). V gave up 6 bases and J gave up 6 bases; unmatched junction bases: 12. The CDR3 spells CASSPTDSGRSEQYF. For the CDR3, the DNA is TGTGCCAGCAGCCCAACTGATAGCGGGAGAAGCGAGCAGTACTTC.

A few counts support this clonotype. The V call is TRBV4-1, the J call TRBJ2-7; perhaps D is TRBD1 or TRBD2 (6 bases each). Looked up from germline, CDR1 is MGHRA and CDR2 is YSYEKL. The V gene lost 0 bases and the J gene lost 1 base, with 10 bases spanning the gap. The CDR3 length is 15 residues. CDR3 protein: CASSQDQGTSYEQYF. CDR3 nucleotides: TGCGCCAGCAGCCAAGATCAGGGGACTTCCTACGAGCAGTACTTC.

This clonotype was found a few times. The chain recombines TRBV28 with TRBJ2-7; weak D call: TRBD1 (5 bases). CDR1 MDHEN and CDR2 SYDVKM come from the germline V gene. V was clipped by 7 bases and J by 7 bases, with 11 bases between them. The CDR3 is 11 residues long. DNA of the CDR3: TGTGCCAGCACCAGGGTAGGAGAGCAGTACTTC. This encodes CASTRVGEQYF.

This clonotype showed up just a few times. The chain combines TRBV6-2 or TRBV6-3 with TRBJ1-3; D is ambiguous. CDR3 length: 15 residues. Germline values: CDR1 MNHEY, CDR2 SVGEGT. Trimming left V 2 bases short and J 0 bases short, with 8 bases between. In nucleotides, the CDR3 is TGTGCCAGCAGTTACGACGGGTCCTCTGGAAACACCATATATTTT. It codes for CASSYDGSSGNTIYF.

The chain has TRBV7-9 and TRBJ2-7, with 9 bases identical to TRBD1. The CDR3 extends over 15 amino acids. Germline V lookup: CDR1 SEHNR, CDR2 FQNEAQ (reference sequence). The junction had 8 bases not matched to a gene; V was cut back by 3 bases and J by 5 bases. The CDR3 region has the DNA TGTGCCAGCAGCTTTACAGGGGGCGGCGGTGACGAGCAGTACTTC. Amino acids: CASSFTGGGGDEQYF. Drawing the rest from reference TRBV7-9 and TRBJ2-7, the complete variable domain is DTGVSQNPRHKITKRGQNVTFRCDPISEHNRLYWYRQTLGQGPEFLTYFQNEAQLEKSRLLSDRFSAERPKGSFSTLEIQRTEQGDSAMYLCASSFTGGGGDEQYFGPGTRLTVT.

This chain connects TRBV20-1 to TRBJ1-3; tentative D call: TRBD1 (5 bases). The CDR3 sequence is 15 residues long. Germline V gene data show CDR1 as DFQATT and CDR2 as SNEGSKA (reference sequence). V was shortened by 6 bases and J by 0 bases, with 15 bases between the two germline ends. The CDR3 DNA reads TGCAGTGCCCACCAGGGACTACTCTCTGGAAACACCATATATTTT. Amino acids: CSAHQGLLSGNTIYF.

The chain recombines TRBV19 with TRBJ2-5; D may be TRBD1 (5 bases). Germline V gene sequence: CDR1 LNHDA, CDR2 SQIVND (reference sequence). Trimming stripped 6 bases from V and 0 bases from J, with 14 bases between. This CDR3 contains 15 residues. CDR3 residues: CASSLTALYQETQYF. The DNA for the CDR3 is TGTGCCAGTAGCTTGACAGCATTGTACCAAGAGACCCAGTACTTC.

J is TRBJ1-1 and V is TRBV5-6, with D maybe TRBD1 (6 bases). Trimming took off 3 bases at V and 7 bases at J, with 13 bases between the two ends. Looked up from germline, CDR1 is SGHDT and CDR2 is YYEEEE. The CDR3 covers 13 residues. CDR3 residues: CASSSRWTDEAFF. Written as DNA, the CDR3 is TGTGCCAGCAGCTCGAGATGGACAGATGAAGCTTTCTTT.

The sample holds many counts of this clonotype. V usage is TRBV11-2 and J usage is TRBJ2-5, with 8 nucleotides matching TRBD1. Germline loops: CDR1 SGHAT, CDR2 FQNNGV. The V segment lost 5 bases and the J segment 4 bases; nucleotides outside the gene matches: 6. This CDR3 contains 14 residues. The CDR3 bases are TGTGCCAGCAGCCCCCAGACAGGGGTAGAGACCCAGTACTTC. This translates into CASSPQTGVETQYF. Complete variable domain (other parts from reference TRBV11-2 and TRBJ2-5): EAGVAQSPRYKIIEKRQSVAFWCNPISGHATLYWYQQILGQGPKLLIQFQNNGVVDDSQLPKDRFSAERLKGVDSTLKIQPAKLEDSAVYLCASSPQTGVETQYFGPGTRLLVL.

This clonotype was found a few times. V usage is TRBV5-1 and J usage is TRBJ1-2; D is unresolved. The germline gives CDR1 SGHRS, CDR2 YFSETQ. Trimming removed 6 bases from V and 1 base from J, with 10 bases in between. The CDR3 has 13 residues. Here the CDR3 DNA reads TGCGCCAGCACCAGCACAGTTAACTATGGCTACACCTTC. The encoded protein is CASTSTVNYGYTF.

The rearrangement links TRBV12-3 or TRBV12-4 to TRBJ1-1, with D perhaps matching TRBD1 (6 bases). The CDR3 sequence is 12 residues long. V was shortened by 6 bases and J by 9 bases, with 14 bases between the two germline ends. The CDR3 sequence: CASSLGGNKAFF. For the CDR3, the DNA is TGTGCCAGCAGCCTAGGGGGTAACAAAGCTTTCTTT.

Comments on this clonotype: The CDR3 does not end in the conserved phenylalanine or tryptophan, so this is likely a read error. The V gene is TRBV20-1, the J gene TRBJ2-7; 9 bases are a match to TRBD1. This CDR3 has 13 amino acids. V was clipped by 4 bases and J by 1 base; unmatched bases: 2. Per germline, CDR1 DFQATT and CDR2 SNEGSKA (reference sequence). The CDR3 DNA is TGCAGTGCTATCGACAGGGGGTCCTACGAGCAGTACTTA. Translation gives CSAIDRGSYEQYL.

The gene calls are TRBV20-1 and TRBJ1-5, with no clear D. The V gene's germline CDR1 is DFQATT and CDR2 SNEGSKA (reference sequence). The CDR3 runs 12 residues. V gave up 1 base and J gave up 6 bases, with 7 bases separating them. This CDR3 is CSARGEGQPQHF. For the CDR3, the DNA is TGCAGTGCTAGAGGAGAGGGTCAGCCCCAGCATTTT.

This clonotype was detected ten times or more. The chain recombines TRBV2 with TRBJ1-1, with 7 positions matching TRBD1. Germline CDR1 reads SNHLY; CDR2 reads FYNNEI. Trimming took 3 bases from V and 1 from J; bases not matched to a gene: 8. This CDR3 region has 16 residues. CDR3 DNA: TGTGCCAGCAGTGAGAAGGGACAGATTCAGAACACTGAAGCTTTCTTT. It yields the protein CASSEKGQIQNTEAFF.

This chain links TRBV4-1 with TRBJ2-7, with D tentatively TRBD1 or TRBD2 (5 bases each). The CDR3 length is 15 residues. Trimming stripped 4 bases from V and 2 bases from J, with 15 bases between. Germline CDR1 and CDR2: MGHRA and YSYEKL. The CDR3 sequence is CASSLTGTAPYEQYF. The DNA of the CDR3 is TGCGCCAGCAGCCTTACCGGGACGGCTCCCTACGAGCAGTACTTC.

This clonotype was counted ten times or more. The V gene is TRBV7-2, the J gene TRBJ1-5; TRBD1 is a possible D gene (5 bases). Germline CDR1 SGHTA, CDR2 FQGNSA. The CDR3 is made up of 15 amino acids. Trimming took off 1 base at V and 0 bases at J, with 7 bases between the two ends. CDR3 nucleotide sequence: TGTGCCAGCAGCTTAGGACAGACTAGCAATCAGCCCCAGCATTTT. Translated, it gives CASSLGQTSNQPQHF.

Only a few counts were recorded for this clonotype. V usage is TRBV29-1 and J usage is TRBJ1-5, with D uncertain. Germline lookup yields CDR1 SQVTM and CDR2 ANQGSEA. There are 13 residues in the CDR3. Trimming took off 3 bases at V and 0 bases at J, with 6 bases between the two ends. CDR3 sequence reads: CSVELDSNQPQHF. For the CDR3, the DNA is TGCAGCGTTGAGTTGGATAGCAATCAGCCCCAGCATTTT.

This sequence joins TRBV12-3 or TRBV12-4 and TRBJ2-1; TRBD1 matches 7 bases. This CDR3 spans 13 amino acids. With V trimmed by 5 bases and J by 10 bases, 8 bases remained unmatched. CDR3 in amino acids: CASSITRTGEQFF. CDR3 sequence (DNA): TGTGCCAGCAGTATCACCCGGACAGGCGAGCAGTTCTTC.

The rearrangement links TRBV18 to TRBJ2-2, with 9 bases aligning to TRBD2. The CDR3 extends over 16 amino acids. Germline V lookup: CDR1 KGHSH, CDR2 LQKENI. Unmatched junction bases numbered 5, after V lost 5 bases and J lost 1 base. The CDR3 DNA sequence: TGTGCCAGCTCATTCAAGACTAGCGGGAACACCGGGGAGCTGTTTTTT. This sequence encodes CASSFKTSGNTGELFF.

V usage is TRBV7-2 and J usage is TRBJ2-4; 9 nucleotides line up with TRBD2. CDR3 length equals 15 residues. Trimming removed 5 bases from V and 6 bases from J; junction bases left unmatched: 8. Germline-derived CDR1 and CDR2 are SGHTA and FQGNSA. As DNA, the CDR3 is TGTGCCAGCAGCGACGGGACTAGCAGGGGAAACATTCAGTACTTC. It codes for CASSDGTSRGNIQYF. Combining the CDR3 with reference TRBV7-2 and TRBJ2-4 gives the whole variable domain GAGVSQSPSNKVTEKGKDVELRCDPISGHTALYWYRQSLGQGLEFLIYFQGNSAPDKSGLPSDRFSAERTGGSVSTLTIQRTQQEDSAVYLCASSDGTSRGNIQYFGAGTRLSVL.

The V call is TRBV5-1, the J call TRBJ2-2; D is ambiguous. V lost 0 bases to trimming and J lost 1 base, with 7 bases between them. The CDR3 contains 15 residues. Germline CDR1 is SGHRS and CDR2 is YFSETQ. CDR3 protein: CASSLGHMNTGELFF. The DNA for the CDR3 is TGCGCCAGCAGCTTGGGACACATGAACACCGGGGAGCTGTTTTTT.

Many counts were recorded for this clonotype. No DNA is shown, since the ends of the CDR3 on it are uncertain; the CDR3 is the one TCRdb lists. Here the CDR3 reads CASSLFFGGGWETQYF. The genes are TRBV27 and TRBJ2-5. The CDR3 is 16 residues long, ends included. Germline CDR1 is MNHEY and CDR2 is SMNVEV (reference sequence).

The genes are TRBV11-2 and TRBJ2-5, with 10 bases aligning to TRBD2. After removal of 5 bases from V and 5 bases from J, the junction contained 11 bases not matched to a gene. Germline V gives CDR1 SGHAT, CDR2 FQNNGV. The length of the CDR3 is 16 residues. CDR3 nucleotides: TGTGCCAGCAGCCGAATCCGGCTAGCGGGAGTGGAGACCCAGTACTTC. It specifies CASSRIRLAGVETQYF.

This clonotype was seen ten or more times. The chain employs TRBV30 and TRBJ1-2; D remains ambiguous. V lost 3 bases and J 4 bases, leaving 12 bases between the germline ends. This CDR3 has 13 residues. CDR1 and CDR2 (germline): GTSNPN, SVGIG (reference sequence). This CDR3 reads CAWRGRLIYGYTF. The CDR3 DNA follows: TGTGCCTGGAGGGGCAGGCTTATCTATGGCTACACCTTC. Using reference TRBV30 and TRBJ1-2 for the parts outside the CDR3, the full variable domain is SQTIHQWPATLVQPVGSPLSLECTVEGTSNPNLYWYRQAAGRGLQLLFYSVGIGQISSEVPQNLSASRPQDRQFILSSKKLLLSDSGFYLCAWRGRLIYGYTFGSGTRLTVV.

In this sample, this clonotype turned up a few times. The chain uses TRBV4-1 and TRBJ1-1; D is unresolved. The V gene lost 0 bases and the J gene lost 1 base, with 9 bases spanning the gap. CDR3 size: 15 residues. Per germline, CDR1 MGHRA and CDR2 YSYEKL. CDR3 in amino acids: CASSQDSQPNTEAFF. The DNA for the CDR3 is TGCGCCAGCAGCCAAGATTCACAGCCGAACACTGAAGCTTTCTTT.

The chain employs TRBV11-2 and TRBJ2-1, with D maybe TRBD2 (7 bases). CDR3 length: 15 amino acids. Trimming left V 2 bases short and J 5 bases short, with 13 bases between. Germline V gene lookup returns CDR1 SGHAT and CDR2 FQNNGV. The CDR3 DNA reads as TGTGCCAGCAGCTTAATACGGGGGGCGAACAATGAGCAGTTCTTC. As protein: CASSLIRGANNEQFF.

This clonotype has more than one count but fewer than ten. The rearrangement uses TRBV20-1 and TRBJ2-7; D is possibly TRBD2 (6 bases). The germline V gene encodes CDR1 DFQATT and CDR2 SNEGSKA (reference sequence). V lost 1 base and J 3 bases, leaving 13 bases between the germline ends. This CDR3 spans 14 amino acids. The CDR3 nucleotides read TGCAGTGCTAGAGTTTCAGCGGGTGGCTACGAGCAGTACTTC. Protein sequence: CSARVSAGGYEQYF.

Only a few counts were recorded for this clonotype. The chain is built from TRBV15 and TRBJ1-1, with 7 nucleotides matching TRBD1. Germline V CDR1 and CDR2: LNHNV, YYDKDF (reference sequence). The CDR3 runs 15 residues. V dropped 1 base and J dropped 0; count of bases not matched to a gene: 2. The CDR3 DNA is TGTGCCACCAGCAGAGGGGACAGAATGAACACTGAAGCTTTCTTT. Encoded protein: CATSRGDRMNTEAFF.

In this sample, this clonotype turned up a few times. The gene calls are TRBV7-2 and TRBJ2-7; D gene uncertain. Trimming removed 4 bases from V and 2 bases from J, with 15 bases in between. Per the germline V gene, CDR1 is SGHTA and CDR2 is FQGNSA. The CDR3 runs 15 residues. The CDR3 protein is CASSYGGSHPYEQYF. Here the CDR3 DNA reads TGTGCCAGCAGCTACGGCGGATCCCACCCCTACGAGCAGTACTTC.

The chain is built from TRBV27 and TRBJ2-2; 7 nucleotides align to TRBD2. CDR3 size: 15 residues. The V gene's germline CDR1 is MNHEY and CDR2 SMNVEV (reference sequence). The V and J ends lost 7 bases and 7 bases, in that order; junction bases with no gene match: 12. The CDR3 DNA sequence: TGTGCCAGCAAGTACGACGGACTAGTCATCGGGGAGCTGTTTTTT. Protein product: CASKYDGLVIGELFF.

Many counts were recorded for this clonotype. The rearrangement joins TRBV7-2 to TRBJ2-7; TRBD1 agrees at 7 bases. CDR1 is SGHTA and CDR2 is FQGNSA in the germline V gene. J gave up 6 bases and V 4 bases, and 18 bases lay outside the gene matches. The CDR3 runs to 17 residues. The CDR3 nucleotides read TGTGCCAGCAGCTCGAGGGGGCTAAACATCGGGTTAGGCGAGCAGTACTTC. Translated, it gives CASSSRGLNIGLGEQYF. The full variable domain, rest sourced from reference TRBV7-2 and TRBJ2-7, is GAGVSQSPSNKVTEKGKDVELRCDPISGHTALYWYRQSLGQGLEFLIYFQGNSAPDKSGLPSDRFSAERTGGSVSTLTIQRTQQEDSAVYLCASSSRGLNIGLGEQYFGPGTRLTVT.